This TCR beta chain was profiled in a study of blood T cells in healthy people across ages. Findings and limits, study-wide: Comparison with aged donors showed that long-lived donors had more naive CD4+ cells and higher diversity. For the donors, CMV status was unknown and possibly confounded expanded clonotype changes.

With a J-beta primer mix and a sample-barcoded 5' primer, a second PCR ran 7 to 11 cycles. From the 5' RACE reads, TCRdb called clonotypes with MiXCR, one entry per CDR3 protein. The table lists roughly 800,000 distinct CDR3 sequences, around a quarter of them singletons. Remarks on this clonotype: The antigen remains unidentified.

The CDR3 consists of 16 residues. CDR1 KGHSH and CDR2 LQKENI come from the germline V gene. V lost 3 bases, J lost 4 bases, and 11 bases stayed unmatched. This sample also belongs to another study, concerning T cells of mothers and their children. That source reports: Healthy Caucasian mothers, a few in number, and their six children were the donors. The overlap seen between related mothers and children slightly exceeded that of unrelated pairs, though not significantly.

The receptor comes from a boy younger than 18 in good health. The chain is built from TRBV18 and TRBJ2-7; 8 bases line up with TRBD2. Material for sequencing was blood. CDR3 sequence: CASSPLPGTRPYEQYF. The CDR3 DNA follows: TGTGCCAGCTCACCCCTGCCGGGGACTAGGCCTTACGAGCAGTACTTC.